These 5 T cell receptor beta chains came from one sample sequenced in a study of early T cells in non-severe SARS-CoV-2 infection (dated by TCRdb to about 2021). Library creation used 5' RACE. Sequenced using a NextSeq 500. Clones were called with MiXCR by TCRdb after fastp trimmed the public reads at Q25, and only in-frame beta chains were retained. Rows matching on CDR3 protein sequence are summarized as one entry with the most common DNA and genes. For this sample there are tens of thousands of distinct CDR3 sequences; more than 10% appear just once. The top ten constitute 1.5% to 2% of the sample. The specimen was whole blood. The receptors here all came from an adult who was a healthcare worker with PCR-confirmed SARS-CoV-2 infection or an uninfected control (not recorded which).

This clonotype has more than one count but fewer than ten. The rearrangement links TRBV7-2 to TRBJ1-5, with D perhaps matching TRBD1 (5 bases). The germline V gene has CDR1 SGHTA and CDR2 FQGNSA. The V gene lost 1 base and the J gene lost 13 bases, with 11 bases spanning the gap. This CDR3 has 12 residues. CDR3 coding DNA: TGTGCCAGCAGCTTAGGTCAGGGAGCTCAGCATTTT. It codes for CASSLGQGAQHF.

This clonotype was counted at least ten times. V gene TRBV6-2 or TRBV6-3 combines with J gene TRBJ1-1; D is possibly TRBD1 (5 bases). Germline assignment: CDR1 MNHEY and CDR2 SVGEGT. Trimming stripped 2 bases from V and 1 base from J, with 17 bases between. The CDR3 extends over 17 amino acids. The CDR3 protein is CASSYGGVNPRNTEAFF. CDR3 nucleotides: TGTGCCAGCAGTTACGGGGGGGTTAACCCCCGGAACACTGAAGCTTTCTTT.

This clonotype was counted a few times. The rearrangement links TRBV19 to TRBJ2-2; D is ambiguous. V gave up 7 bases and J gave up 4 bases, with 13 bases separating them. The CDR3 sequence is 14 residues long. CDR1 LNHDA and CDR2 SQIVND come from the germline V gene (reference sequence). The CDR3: CASTLMGSTGELFF. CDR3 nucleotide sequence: TGTGCCAGTACCCTAATGGGTAGCACCGGGGAGCTGTTTTTT.

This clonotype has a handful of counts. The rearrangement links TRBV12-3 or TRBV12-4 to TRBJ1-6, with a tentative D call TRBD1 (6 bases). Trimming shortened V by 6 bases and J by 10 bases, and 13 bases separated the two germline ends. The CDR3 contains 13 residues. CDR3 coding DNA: TGTGCCAGCAGCAGACAGGTTCGATCACCCCTCCACTTT. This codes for CASSRQVRSPLHF.

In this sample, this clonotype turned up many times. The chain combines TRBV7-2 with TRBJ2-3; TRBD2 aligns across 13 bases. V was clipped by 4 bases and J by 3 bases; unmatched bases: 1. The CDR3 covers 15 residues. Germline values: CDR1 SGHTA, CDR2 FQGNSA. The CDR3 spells CASSWGLAGTDTQYF. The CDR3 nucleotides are TGTGCCAGCAGCTGGGGACTAGCGGGGACAGATACGCAGTATTTT.